Listed below are T cell receptor beta chains from one sample, sequenced in a study of Graves' ophthalmopathy and Graves' hyperthyroidism. MiXCR was run by TCRdb on the multiplex PCR reads, yielding one entry per CDR3 protein. The top ten hold roughly 7% of the sample, which has approximately 410,000 distinct CDR3 sequences, 15% seen once. The sample consisted of peripheral blood. The origin of the receptors is a woman aged 18-29 years with stable Graves' hyperthyroidism. CDR3s include the opening cysteine and the closing phenylalanine or tryptophan. The D gene is left open where the match is weak. Size values are once, few and many counts, or a class for expanded clones, and some rows have none.

v_call: TRBV27
clone_size: .
j_call: TRBJ1-1
d_call: .
cdr3_aa: CASSLRGFGSLNTEAFF
cdr3_nt: TGTGCCAGCAGTTTAAGGGGTTTCGGAAGTCTGAACACTGAAGCTTTCTTT

v_call: TRBV29-1
clone_size: many
j_call: TRBJ1-1
d_call: .
cdr3_aa: CSVEDQMNTEAFF
cdr3_nt: TGCAGCGTTGAGGATCAGATGAACACTGAAGCTTTCTTT

v_call: TRBV6-2/TRBV6-3
clone_size: once
j_call: TRBJ2-7
d_call: TRBD1
cdr3_aa: CASSYQTGVDEQYF
cdr3_nt: TGTGCCAGCAGTTACCAGACAGGGGTGGACGAGCAGTACTTC

v_call: TRBV20-1
clone_size: many
j_call: TRBJ1-2
d_call: .
cdr3_aa: CSARLGEIYGYTF
cdr3_nt: TGCAGTGCTAGATTAGGGGAGATCTATGGCTACACCTTC

v_call: TRBV6-1
clone_size: .
j_call: TRBJ1-1
d_call: .
cdr3_aa: CASSRGSVGRRTEAFF
cdr3_nt: TGTGCCAGCAGTAGGGGGTCTGTTGGGAGGCGGACTGAAGCTTTCTTT

v_call: TRBV20-1
clone_size: .
j_call: TRBJ2-5
d_call: .
cdr3_aa: CSASGGQMYQETQYF
cdr3_nt: TGCAGTGCTAGCGGGGGGCAAATGTACCAAGAGACCCAGTACTTC

v_call: TRBV5-1
clone_size: few
j_call: TRBJ2-7
d_call: .
cdr3_aa: CASPSTVRSGPVGYEQYF
cdr3_nt: TGCGCCAGCCCCTCCACGGTTCGGAGCGGGCCTGTAGGCTACGAGCAGTACTTC

v_call: TRBV2
clone_size: many
j_call: TRBJ2-2
d_call: .
cdr3_aa: CASSETPKITGELFF
cdr3_nt: TGTGCCAGCAGTGAAACGCCCAAAATCACCGGGGAGCTGTTTTTT

v_call: TRBV6-1
clone_size: many
j_call: TRBJ1-2
d_call: .
cdr3_aa: CASSERTGYGYTF
cdr3_nt: TGTGCCAGCAGTGAACGGACTGGGTATGGCTACACCTTC

v_call: TRBV20-1
clone_size: many
j_call: TRBJ2-7
d_call: .
cdr3_aa: CSATRALPTEQYF
cdr3_nt: TGCAGTGCTACCCGGGCCCTCCCTACCGAGCAGTACTTC

v_call: TRBV27
clone_size: many
j_call: TRBJ1-2
d_call: .
cdr3_aa: CATQLGGGYTF
cdr3_nt: TGTGCCACTCAACTCGGGGGTGGCTACACCTTC

v_call: TRBV29-1
clone_size: many
j_call: TRBJ2-5
d_call: TRBD2
cdr3_aa: CSAGGLQETQYF
cdr3_nt: TGCAGCGCTGGGGGACTACAAGAGACCCAGTACTTC

v_call: TRBV12-3/TRBV12-4
clone_size: many
j_call: TRBJ2-7
d_call: .
cdr3_aa: CASSLGFKSHYEQYF
cdr3_nt: TGTGCCAGCAGTTTGGGGTTTAAGTCCCACTACGAGCAGTACTTC

v_call: TRBV2
clone_size: many
j_call: TRBJ2-7
d_call: .
cdr3_aa: CASIGHEAYEQYF
cdr3_nt: TGTGCCAGCATTGGACACGAAGCCTACGAGCAGTACTTC

v_call: TRBV3-1
clone_size: .
j_call: TRBJ1-6
d_call: .
cdr3_aa: CASRRDTSYNSPLHF
cdr3_nt: TGTGCCAGCAGACGGGACACCTCCTATAATTCACCCCTCCACTTT